Below are 18 T cell receptor beta chains sequenced from a single sample in a study of T cell repertoires in cytomegalovirus infection. TCRdb reprocessed the reads via MiXCR and lists one record per CDR3 protein. The data show 150,000 to 200,000 distinct CDR3 sequences, more than 9% seen once. Sequenced sample: PBMCs. The receptors shown here come from a human donor in good health (CMV status not recorded). Some clones in this sample may be carry-over from other donors' samples.

The chain employs TRBV19 and TRBJ1-5, with D hard to call. The CDR3 covers 8 residues. The germline V gene encodes CDR1 LNHDA and CDR2 SQIVND (reference sequence). CDR3: CELGPQHF. Written as DNA, the CDR3 is TGTGAATTGGGGCCCCAGCATTTT.

A single count supports this clonotype. Since a much larger clone is just one base distant, this may be a read error. This rearrangement joins TRBV4-3 to TRBJ2-2; no clear D. The CDR3 is made up of 15 amino acids. The germline CDR1 and CDR2 sequences are LGHNA and YSLEER. V was trimmed by 0 bases and J by 5 bases, leaving 10 bases between them. The CDR3 region has the DNA TGCGCCAGCAGCCAAGAAAAATTTCGGACCGGGGAGCTGTTTTTT. Translating it yields CASSQEKFRTGELFF.

Ten or more counts support this clonotype. The rearrangement uses TRBV7-6 and TRBJ2-3; TRBD2 matches at 9 bases. The CDR3 sequence is 17 residues long. J lost 4 bases, V lost 0 bases, and 8 bases had no gene match. Germline V gives CDR1 SGHVS, CDR2 FNYEAQ. In DNA, the CDR3 is TGTGCCAGCAGCTTAGCGCTTGCGGGAGGGCGGGCAGATACGCAGTATTTT. This codes for CASSLALAGGRADTQYF.

The V gene is TRBV27, the J gene TRBJ1-2; a weak D match, TRBD1 (6 bases). The CDR3 runs 15 residues. The germline V gene has CDR1 MNHEY and CDR2 SMNVEV (reference sequence). V shed 7 bases and J shed 6 bases, with 21 bases lying between them. CDR3: CASTPRGGRGNGYTF. Written as DNA, the CDR3 is TGTGCCAGCACCCCACGAGGAGGCAGGGGAAATGGCTACACCTTC.

This clonotype has a handful of counts. This chain links TRBV5-6 with TRBJ1-1; no clear D. V lost 1 base and J 6 bases, leaving 13 bases between the germline ends. The CDR3 spans 14 residues. Germline V gene lookup returns CDR1 SGHDT and CDR2 YYEEEE. CDR3 DNA: TGTGCCAGCAGCTTGCCGGCGGTTAACGCTGAAGCTTTCTTT. Amino acid sequence: CASSLPAVNAEAFF.

This clonotype was recorded many times. The rearrangement joins TRBV14 to TRBJ2-7; 8 bases line up with TRBD2. V lost 1 base, J lost 7 bases, and 24 bases stayed unmatched. The CDR3 consists of 20 residues. Germline V gene sequence: CDR1 SGHDN, CDR2 FVKESK. DNA for the CDR3: TGTGCCAGCAGCCAAGTTCCCAGGGAGTCTCGGGGGGGGCGGTTGGGGGAGCAGTACTTC. Residues: CASSQVPRESRGGRLGEQYF.

Points on this clonotype: A much larger clone lies a single base off, so this may be a read error. The genes are TRBV28 and TRBJ2-1; 10 bases are shared with TRBD2. The CDR3 sequence is 15 residues long. The V gene's germline CDR1 is MDHEN and CDR2 SYDVKM. The CDR3 region is CASNPTSGSYNEHFF. The DNA for the CDR3 is TGTGCCAGCAACCCGACTAGCGGGTCCTACAATGAGCATTTCTTC.

The rearrangement uses TRBV20-1 and TRBJ1-5; possible D gene TRBD1, 6 bases. The CDR3 sequence is 15 residues long. Germline V gene sequence: CDR1 DFQATT, CDR2 SNEGSKA (reference sequence). Trimming removed 6 bases from V and 0 bases from J, with 15 bases in between. CDR3: CSANEDSYSNQPQHF. CDR3 DNA sequence: TGCAGTGCCAATGAGGACAGTTATAGCAATCAGCCCCAGCATTTT.

This CDR3 is CASSTVTDTEAFF. The DNA for the CDR3 is TGTGCCAGCTCAACTGTCACGGACACTGAAGCTTTCTTT. The rearrangement links TRBV18 to TRBJ1-1; D gene ambiguous. The ends were cut back, 5 bases at V and 3 bases at J, with 10 bases in the middle. The CDR3 is made up of 13 amino acids. Germline CDR1 reads KGHSH; CDR2 reads LQKENI. The variable domain in full, with the rest retrieved from reference TRBV18 and TRBJ1-1, is NAGVMQNPRHLVRRRGQEARLRCSPMKGHSHVYWYRQLPEEGLKFMVYLQKENIIDESGMPKERFSAEFPKEGPSILRIQQVVRGDSAAYFCASSTVTDTEAFFGQGTRLTVV.

This clonotype was recorded many times. This chain uses TRBV7-8 with TRBJ1-6; D gene ambiguous. Germline CDR1 SGHVS, CDR2 FQNEAQ. V lost 1 base, J lost 0 bases, and 7 bases lay in between. This CDR3 has 16 amino acids. The CDR3 region has the DNA TGTGCCAGCAGCTTAGTTGGGAGCTCCTATAATTCACCCCTCCACTTT. Translating gives CASSLVGSSYNSPLHF.

This clonotype was observed many times. The chain carries TRBV27 and TRBJ2-3; no clear D. V was clipped by 4 bases and J by 5 bases, with 4 bases between them. The CDR3 sequence is 11 residues long. The germline CDR1 and CDR2 sequences are MNHEY and SMNVEV (reference sequence). The chain's CDR3 is CASSSGDTQYF. The CDR3 coding sequence is TGTGCCAGCAGTTCAGGAGATACGCAGTATTTT.

This clonotype was detected a few times. The V call is TRBV10-3, the J call TRBJ2-7, with 7 bases that match TRBD1. The germline CDR1 and CDR2 sequences are ENHRY and SYGVKD. The CDR3 length is 13 residues. The V segment lost 3 bases and the J segment 9 bases; nucleotides outside the gene matches: 8. Here the CDR3 DNA reads TGTGCCATCAGTGAAGAAGGGACAGTCGGGCAGTACTTC. Translated, it gives CAISEEGTVGQYF.

Details on this clonotype: A read error is likely, as this CDR3 ends without the conserved phenylalanine or tryptophan. The DNA is left out, because the CDR3 cannot be placed on it with certainty; the CDR3 is given as TCRdb lists it. The rearrangement links TRBV2 to TRBJ1-5; the D call TRBD1 from the table was never checked on the DNA. The germline V gene has CDR1 SNHLY and CDR2 FYNNEI. The length of the CDR3 is 15 amino acids, counting both ends. The CDR3 protein is CASSEAGQAFESHHY.

This clonotype was counted a few times. J is TRBJ2-1 and V is TRBV20-1, with D maybe TRBD1 (6 bases). The CDR3 contains 15 residues. The V gene's germline CDR1 is DFQATT and CDR2 SNEGSKA (reference sequence). V dropped 5 bases and J dropped 1 base, with 15 bases sitting between them. The CDR3 loop reads CSAGKQGVSYNEQFF. DNA of the CDR3: TGCAGTGCTGGTAAACAGGGAGTATCCTACAATGAGCAGTTCTTC.

This clonotype was found many times. The chain links TRBV6-1 to TRBJ2-2; 7 positions agree with TRBD1. From germline, CDR1 is MNHNS and CDR2 SASEGT. CDR3 length: 14 residues. Trimming removed 7 bases from V and 6 bases from J; junction bases left unmatched: 8. The CDR3 bases are TGTGCCAGCACAACAGGGGTTTTATCCGGGGAGCTGTTTTTT. This gives the protein CASTTGVLSGELFF.

The genes are TRBV15 and TRBJ1-5, with a possible D match to TRBD1 (6 bases). V was pared by 5 bases and J by 6 bases, with 17 bases between. The CDR3 has 15 amino acids. Germline lookup yields CDR1 LNHNV and CDR2 YYDKDF (reference sequence). CDR3 protein: CATSGGQWNLQPQHF. CDR3 bases: TGTGCCACCAGCGGGGGACAATGGAACCTTCAGCCCCAGCATTTT.

In this sample, this clonotype turned up a few times. The chain combines TRBV20-1 with TRBJ2-7; the match to TRBD1 covers 9 bases. The CDR3 is 13 residues long. CDR1 and CDR2 from the germline V gene are DFQATT and SNEGSKA (reference sequence). V shed 6 bases, J shed 2 bases, and the junction held 5 bases outside the gene matches. CDR3 DNA: TGCAGTGCCGGGGACAGGGAACCCTACGAGCAGTACTTC. Translating gives CSAGDREPYEQYF.

This clonotype was detected many times. The gene calls are TRBV20-1 and TRBJ1-4; 8 nucleotides align to TRBD1. V was pared by 0 bases and J by 8 bases, with 5 bases of the junction left unmatched. The length of the CDR3 is 14 residues. CDR1 is DFQATT, CDR2 SNEGSKA, per germline (reference sequence). The CDR3 loop is CSARDWRQGEKLFF. The CDR3 nucleotides read TGCAGTGCTAGAGACTGGCGACAGGGGGAAAAACTGTTTTTT.